This T cell receptor (beta chain) originates from a study of identifying expanded T cells in peripheral blood (dated by TCRdb to between 2018 and 2021). Regarding the complete study: Technical replicates were generated by sequencing separate aliquots of the same genomic DNA pool, and four replicates were compared pairwise. What the study reported, not specific to this receptor: Both the number of clones called differentially abundant and the false-positive rate were significantly reduced by the beta-binomial model across all healthy-donor time intervals. Variance in clone template counts between two-week samples significantly increased with total template count across all healthy donors. It was expected by the authors that biological variance in healthy repertoires might increase further over much longer intervals, such as months to years. Roughly 1.2 differentially abundant clones were flagged by the binomial model between technical replicates, whereas about 15 and 19 were flagged over roughly two weeks and four weeks, respectively.

The immunoSEQ Assay, which uses bias-controlled multiplex PCR amplification of genomic DNA, was used to profile TCRbeta CDR3 regions. The published analysis was carried out like this. To quantify the absolute abundance of each unique TCRbeta CDR3 region, the sequences were collapsed and filtered. Two models were used to test differential abundance: a binomial model (Fisher-equivalent) and a beta-binomial model that adds time-dependent variance fitted from healthy donors. Clones with fewer than 5 combined templates were removed, and differential abundance was called for clones with a Benjamini-Hochberg FDR below 0.01. Using the form v = (b*log(k)+a)^2, the beta-binomial variance was modeled as a function of the total template count across the two samples. TCRdb stores this immuneACCESS table with in-frame sequences only. Part of the clones is absent; in the studies checked, under half of the shortfall reflects unresolved V genes, and no reason is known for the rest. The D gene and trimming were derived from the DNA, and the V and J assignments and clone size from that table. The sample table holds around 100,000 clones, of which around 88% were seen once. Roughly an eighth of the sample is in the top ten clones.

As regards this clone: The target of this receptor is not known. No much larger clonotype is one base removed from it; base qualities were not supplied.

No immune events such as infections were documented for the healthy donors during the collection period. To calibrate time-dependent variance in a beta-binomial model of T-cell clone differential abundance, blood repertoires from healthy donors were used as a training cohort. The training cohort comprised roughly ten healthy donors, 3 female and 7 male. An age range of roughly 25 to 65 years, with an average of around 42 years, was recorded for the donors. Whole blood from each healthy donor was obtained from a commercial supplier and was collected at three time points around two weeks apart. For immunosequencing, genomic DNA was extracted from unsorted whole blood. The TCR sequence derives from a person aged 18 to 70 in good health. The sequenced sample was blood.

Read as DNA, the sequence is TGTGCCAGCAGGGGAGTGGAGACAGATACGCAGTATTTT. Its protein is CASRGVETDTQYF. The receptor chain draws on TRBV27 and TRBJ2-3, with TRBD2 perhaps the D gene, on 5 matching bases. Sequences MNHEY (CDR1) and SMNVEV (CDR2) are obtained from the germline V gene (reference sequence). The CDR3 numbers 13 residues from cysteine through phenylalanine. Left in the record is the CDR3 DNA by itself, 39 bases read in frame from the first base. V and J lose 6 bases and 3 bases, and a span of 10 bases separates them.